This TCR beta chain was identified during a study of T cell clonality in common variable immunodeficiency. The germline gives CDR1 LNHDA, CDR2 SQIVND (reference sequence). The length of the CDR3 is 15 residues. J gave up 6 bases and V 6 bases, and 13 bases lay outside the gene matches. Method: immunoSEQ multiplex PCR; TCRdb's copy keeps in-frame clones and lacks some. Sampling found tens of thousands of clones, none seen once. The sample holds many counts of this clone. The read finishes 3 residues shy of the CDR3 end, and the germline J gene is used to complete it. The TCR was taken from a person aged 18 to 75 in good health. This chain connects TRBV19 to TRBJ2-7; TRBD1 matches at 8 bases. The sequenced sample consisted of peripheral blood mononuclear cells. CDR3 DNA, as far as it was read: TGTGCCAGTAGCGCCTTCACAGGGGGGCCAAGCGAG. Amino acid sequence: CASSAFTGGPSE. The whole CDR3 sequence reads CASSAFTGGPSEQYF.